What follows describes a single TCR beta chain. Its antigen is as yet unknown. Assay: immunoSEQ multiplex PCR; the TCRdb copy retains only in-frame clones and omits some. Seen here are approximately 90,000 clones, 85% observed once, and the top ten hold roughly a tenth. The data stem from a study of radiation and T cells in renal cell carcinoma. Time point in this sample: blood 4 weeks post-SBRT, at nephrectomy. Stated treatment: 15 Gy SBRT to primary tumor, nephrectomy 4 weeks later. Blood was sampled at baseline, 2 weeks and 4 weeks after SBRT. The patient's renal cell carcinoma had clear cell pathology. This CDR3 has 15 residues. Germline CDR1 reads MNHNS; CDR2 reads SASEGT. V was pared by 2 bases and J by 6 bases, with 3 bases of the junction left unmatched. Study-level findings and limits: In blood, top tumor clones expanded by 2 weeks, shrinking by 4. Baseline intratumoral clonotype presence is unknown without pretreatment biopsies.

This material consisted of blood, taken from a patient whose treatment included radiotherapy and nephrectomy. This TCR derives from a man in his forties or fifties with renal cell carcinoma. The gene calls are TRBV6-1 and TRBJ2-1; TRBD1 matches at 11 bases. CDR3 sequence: CASSEMGTGGNEQFF. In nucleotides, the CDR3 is TGTGCCAGCAGTGAAATGGGGACAGGGGGCAATGAGCAGTTCTTC.